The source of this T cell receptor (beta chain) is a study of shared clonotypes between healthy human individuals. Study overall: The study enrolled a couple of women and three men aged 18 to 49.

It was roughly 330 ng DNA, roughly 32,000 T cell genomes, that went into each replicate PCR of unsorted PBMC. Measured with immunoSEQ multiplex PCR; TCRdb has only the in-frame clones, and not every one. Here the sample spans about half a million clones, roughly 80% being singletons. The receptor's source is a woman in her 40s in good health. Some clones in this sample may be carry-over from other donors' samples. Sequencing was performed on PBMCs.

CDR3 protein: CASSQFSGSSYEQYF. The CDR3 DNA sequence: TGCGCCAGCAGCCAATTCTCTGGCTCATCCTACGAGCAGTACTTC. The chain has TRBV4-1 and TRBJ2-7; D is undetermined. The CDR3 loop spans 15 amino acids. CDR1 MGHRA and CDR2 YSYEKL come from the germline V gene. V gave up 2 bases and J gave up 1 base, with 12 bases separating them.